One T cell receptor beta chain is described in this entry. What it binds is unknown. The entry originates in a study of type 1 regulatory T cells. Graft donor-derived T-allo10 cells were described as host-alloantigen-specific, anergic, and alloantigen-specifically suppressive. TCRdb ran MiXCR on the reads and lists one entry per CDR3 protein. The sample comprises 20,000 to 30,000 distinct CDR3 sequences, over 60% of which are singletons, and roughly 13% rests with the top ten. The V gene lost 5 bases and the J gene lost 6 bases, with 16 bases spanning the gap. The germline V gene encodes CDR1 PRHDT and CDR2 FYEKMQ (reference sequence). The length of the CDR3 is 14 residues.

The chain links TRBV13 to TRBJ1-1; D might be TRBD1 (5 bases). The clonotype originates from a human donor in good health. What was sequenced was cultured T cells, either the whole culture or a sorted T cell fraction (not recorded which). Indicated subset: Tr1-enriched cell product generated in vitro against host alloantigens. For the CDR3, the DNA is TGTGCCAGCAGCCTCTTTTCCAAAGGGGCTGAAGCTTTCTTT. It encodes CASSLFSKGAEAFF.